Reported below is one T cell receptor (beta chain). At one end the junction does not follow the germline gene, possibly because of a read error. The library came from three nested PCR rounds adapted from ARM-PCR protocols. TCRdb re-called the multiplex PCR reads through MiXCR, storing one row per CDR3 protein. The top ten hold roughly 13% of the sample, which has some 120,000 distinct CDR3 sequences, over 65% seen once. This CDR3 has 12 residues. Germline V gene lookup returns CDR1 SQVTM and CDR2 ANQGSEA. This sample was included in a study of tumor and adjacent non-tumor tissue in lung cancer. RNA was extracted from bulk tissue without any cell sorting. Chemotherapy-naive patients with new lung cancer underwent thoracic surgery in China, August–late 2014.

The receptor was isolated from a man under 40 with non-small cell lung cancer. The sequencing input was lung tumor tissue. V is TRBV29-1 and J is TRBJ1-1; D gene ambiguous. This chain's CDR3 is CSVTWHGIEAIF. The CDR3 DNA reads TGCAGCGTTACATGGCATGGCATTGAAGCTATCTTT.